These T cell receptor beta chains were read from a single sample in a study of blood T cells in healthy people across ages. Each CDR3 protein is one row after TCRdb ran MiXCR on the 5' RACE reads. This table holds roughly 680,000 distinct CDR3 sequences, around 20% found once. The sequencing input was blood. Receptors were obtained from a man in his 70s in good health. CDR3s leave out the opening cysteine and the closing phenylalanine or tryptophan. Each record gives: D gene, V gene, clone size, CDR3 protein. The D gene is left open where the match is weak. The size of a clone is reported for some rows only, either as once, few or many, or as a class for expanded clones.

TRBD2,TRBV7-2,.,ASSLTSGSAPDTQY
TRBD2,TRBV7-9,.,ASSRLAGGPRADTQY
TRBD1,TRBV6-2/TRBV6-3,few,ASTSTGGQETQY
.,TRBV5-1,.,ASSSGTLHTGELF
.,TRBV7-2,.,ASSRDAGETQY
.,TRBV14,.,ASSQAWRKGGYTEAF
TRBD2,TRBV7-2,few,ASSGLVDLAKNIQY
.,TRBV15,.,ATSRDRQGADTQY
.,TRBV9,few,ASSVATNIENIQY
.,TRBV4-3,many,ASSRSLGVYEQY
.,TRBV13,.,TSSLDNSRSTDTQY
.,TRBV20-1,few,SARDSRYYNEQF
.,TRBV4-1,few,ASSQDPTVNYGYT
.,TRBV7-8,.,ASSVGAQTDTQY
TRBD1,TRBV3-1,.,ASRPQGVSYEQY
.,TRBV10-3,.,AISEAPQARYEQY
.,TRBV28,few,ASSLEPRSYEQY
TRBD2,TRBV2,.,ASSATSGYGYEQY
TRBD2,TRBV4-3,few,ASSQDASGSVKSIQY
TRBD2,TRBV7-2,.,ASSLPGTSYNEQF
.,TRBV10-3,.,AISDAIQATNEKLF
TRBD1,TRBV20-1,.,SARGPGTGRHEQF
.,TRBV11-2,.,ASSSTTGNNEQF
.,TRBV7-6,many,ASSLNGGAGETQY
.,TRBV6-1,.,ASSETTGHV
TRBD1,TRBV29-1,few,SVAGTGVYNEQF
TRBD1,TRBV20-1,.,SANPGQGGDQPQH
.,TRBV2,.,ASSVTVEGYT
.,TRBV7-9,.,ASSVQGPSTEAF
TRBD2,TRBV12-3/TRBV12-4,.,ASSVAGRVTDTQY
TRBD1,TRBV5-1,.,ASSPGDRDYTEAF
.,TRBV7-2,.,ASSSFEEQY
.,TRBV20-1,few,STRDQSGSTDTQY
.,TRBV2,few,ASRPDSKSGYT
TRBD1,TRBV5-1,.,ASSRTGLTNGAYEQY
.,TRBV4-3,.,ASSQDWVGVDSYEQY
TRBD2,TRBV7-2,.,ASSYFLAGIGSYELY
.,TRBV4-1,.,ASSQGRADRVGNEQF
TRBD2,TRBV28,few,ASSRSAGGNYEQY
TRBD2,TRBV18,.,ASSPQLAGGGETQY
TRBD1,TRBV2,.,ASTRDRQETQY
.,TRBV5-1,once,ASSVQQGPYEQY
.,TRBV4-2,many,ASSQEAELALYEQY
.,TRBV7-2,few,ASSLIGASTDTQY
.,TRBV5-1,few,ASSRDYEQF
.,TRBV27,.,ASSFTPEPVQF
.,TRBV5-1,few,ASTRGETGANVLT
.,TRBV24-1,.,ATSDFTDTQY
.,TRBV4-1,.,ASSQEGPDYEQY
.,TRBV24-1,.,ATSDGLAGSSYEQY
.,TRBV7-2,few,ASSLGALMRGADTQY
TRBD1,TRBV4-1,few,ASSQIPGQNNEQF
.,TRBV27,few,ASKAGTDSYEQY
.,TRBV2,few,ASSVGGAQQPQH
.,TRBV28,few,ASNPGQTSYEQY
.,TRBV20-1,many,SASLGSYEQY
.,TRBV20-1,.,SASVRTSTDTQY
.,TRBV9,few,ARLGEQY
.,TRBV7-3,few,ASSPHREETQY